The clone carrying this T cell receptor (beta chain) was seen many times. TCRbeta library construction was performed incorporating unique molecular identifiers. MiXCR, applied by TCRdb to the PCR reads, yields one record per CDR3 protein. The repertoire consists of some 200,000 distinct CDR3 sequences, with 7.5% to 10% occurring once and the leading ten covering approximately 4.7%. The sample originates from a study of T-cell reconstitution after alpha-beta-depleted transplantation in children. V was pared by 4 bases and J by 7 bases, with 10 bases of the junction left unmatched. This CDR3 has 14 amino acids. Looked up from germline, CDR1 is SQVTM and CDR2 is ANQGSEA.

The sample here was PBMCs from the stem cell graft donor, taken from the stem cell graft. The chain uses TRBV29-1 and TRBJ2-4; the match to TRBD1 covers 7 bases. This receptor was obtained from a human donor who donated a stem cell graft to a child with SCID. CDR3 nucleotide sequence: TGCAGCGTTGCCACCGACAGGGATTATAACATTCAGTACTTC. Protein: CSVATDRDYNIQYF.